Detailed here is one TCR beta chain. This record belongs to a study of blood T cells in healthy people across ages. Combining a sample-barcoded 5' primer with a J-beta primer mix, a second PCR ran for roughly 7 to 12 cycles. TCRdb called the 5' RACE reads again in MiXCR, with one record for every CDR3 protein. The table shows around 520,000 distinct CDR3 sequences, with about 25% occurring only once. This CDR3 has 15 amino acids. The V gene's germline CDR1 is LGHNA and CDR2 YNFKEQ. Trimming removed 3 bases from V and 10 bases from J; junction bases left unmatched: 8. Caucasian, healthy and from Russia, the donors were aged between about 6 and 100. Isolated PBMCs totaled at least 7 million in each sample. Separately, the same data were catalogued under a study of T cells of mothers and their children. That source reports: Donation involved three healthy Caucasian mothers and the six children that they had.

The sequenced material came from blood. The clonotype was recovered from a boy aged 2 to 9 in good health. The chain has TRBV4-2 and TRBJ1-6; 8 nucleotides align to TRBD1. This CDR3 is CASSQKQGVGSPLHF. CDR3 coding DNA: TGTGCCAGCAGCCAGAAACAGGGGGTTGGCTCACCCCTCCACTTT.